One sample yielded the 2 T cell receptor beta chains listed below, sequenced in a study of blood T cell repertoires in COVID-19. The assay was immunoSEQ multiplex PCR, and TCRdb's table has in-frame clones only and misses some. This table has about 75,000 clones, around 83% appearing once. Sequencing used peripheral blood. These receptors were taken from a woman between 50 and 59 years old with acute or convalescent COVID-19.

The chain joins TRBV9 to TRBJ2-2; the match to TRBD1 covers 9 bases. Germline V lookup: CDR1 SGDLS, CDR2 YYNGEE. The CDR3 loop spans 16 amino acids. The J segment lost 2 bases and the V segment lost 2 bases, leaving 4 bases of the junction unmatched. In DNA, the CDR3 is TGTGCCAGCAGCGTTCGGACAGGGGTAAACACCGGGGAGCTGTTTTTT. Protein product: CASSVRTGVNTGELFF.

This chain uses TRBV5-1 with TRBJ2-3; 11 bases line up with TRBD2. CDR1 is SGHRS and CDR2 is YFSETQ in the germline V gene. V lost 2 bases, J lost 4 bases, and 9 bases stayed unmatched. The CDR3 length is 17 residues. Here the CDR3 reads CASSLATSGSGPDTQYF. Here the CDR3 DNA reads TGCGCCAGCAGCTTAGCTACTAGCGGGAGCGGTCCAGATACGCAGTATTTT.